Below, one TCR beta chain is given with its context. With autoimmune disease history or systemic immunosuppression, patients were excluded. The sample comes from a study of OX40 agonist ivuxolimab in advanced cancers. Study information: The drug used for patients, ivuxolimab, was an agonistic anti-OX40 (CD134) antibody. Participants, about 83% male, averaged roughly 60 years of age, ranging from 23 to 79.

Using immunoSEQ multiplex PCR, the repertoire was profiled, and TCRdb retains in-frame clones only, with some absent. The table includes tens of thousands of clones, 91% detected once. The CDR3 extends over 15 amino acids. Germline lookup yields CDR1 SEHNR and CDR2 FQNEAQ (reference sequence). Trimming removed 5 bases from V and 0 bases from J, with 13 bases in between. This sequence originates from an adult with an advanced solid tumor such as melanoma, head and neck, liver or kidney cancer. The starting material was CD4+ or CD8+ T cells sorted from blood, obtained in a trial of the OX40 agonist ivuxolimab. V and J are TRBV7-9 and TRBJ2-5, with D possibly being TRBD1 (6 bases). CDR3: CASSVPYRDQETQYF. The CDR3 nucleotides are TGTGCCAGCAGCGTACCCTACAGGGACCAAGAGACCCAGTACTTC.